Listed below are T cell receptor beta chains from one sample, sequenced in a study of post-analysis software for immune sequencing data. MiXCR, run by TCRdb on the PCR reads, gives a single entry per CDR3 protein. The sample contains more than 500,000 distinct CDR3 sequences, about a third of which appear only once. Material: blood. The origin of the receptors is a girl aged 2-17 years with multiple sclerosis. CDR3s include the opening cysteine and the closing phenylalanine or tryptophan. The D gene is left open where the match is weak. Clone size, where shown, is once, few, many, or a class for clones that have expanded.

d_call: NA; clone_size: few; v_call: TRBV14; j_call: TRBJ1-2; cdr3_aa: CASSGTSFGYTF; cdr3_nt: TGTGCCAGCAGCGGGACTTCGTTCGGCTACACCTTC
d_call: NA; clone_size: NA; v_call: TRBV6-5; j_call: TRBJ1-2; cdr3_aa: CASSYGDNYGYTF; cdr3_nt: TGTGCCAGCAGTTACGGGGATAACTATGGCTACACCTTC
d_call: TRBD2; clone_size: few; v_call: TRBV12-3/TRBV12-4; j_call: TRBJ2-3; cdr3_aa: CASSPRPTSGETDTQYF; cdr3_nt: TGTGCCAGCAGTCCCCGACCGACTAGCGGGGAAACAGATACGCAGTATTTT
d_call: NA; clone_size: NA; v_call: TRBV19; j_call: TRBJ2-1; cdr3_aa: CASSIGRSGNEQFF; cdr3_nt: TGTGCCAGTAGTATTGGCAGGTCCGGCAATGAGCAGTTCTTC
d_call: TRBD2; clone_size: NA; v_call: TRBV14; j_call: TRBJ2-3; cdr3_aa: CASSQLAGLSTDTQYF; cdr3_nt: TGTGCCAGCAGCCAACTAGCGGGGTTAAGCACAGATACGCAGTATTTT
d_call: NA; clone_size: few; v_call: TRBV11-3; j_call: TRBJ2-1; cdr3_aa: CASSSVSSGSYNEQFF; cdr3_nt: TGTGCCAGCAGCTCGGTTAGCTCGGGTTCCTACAATGAGCAGTTCTTC
d_call: NA; clone_size: few; v_call: TRBV9; j_call: TRBJ2-3; cdr3_aa: CASAPGVDRTVNTQYF; cdr3_nt: TGTGCCAGCGCCCCGGGGGTAGACCGGACGGTAAATACGCAGTATTTT
d_call: NA; clone_size: few; v_call: TRBV6-5; j_call: TRBJ2-1; cdr3_aa: CASSYGGPLRSGQFF; cdr3_nt: TGTGCCAGCAGTTACGGTGGCCCATTGCGCTCTGGGCAGTTCTTC
d_call: NA; clone_size: few; v_call: TRBV20-1; j_call: TRBJ2-7; cdr3_aa: CSARRDQGRLYEQYF; cdr3_nt: TGCAGTGCCAGAAGGGACCAGGGGCGACTATACGAGCAGTACTTC
d_call: NA; clone_size: few; v_call: TRBV20-1; j_call: TRBJ2-2; cdr3_aa: CSASKLAGELFF; cdr3_nt: TGCAGTGCTAGTAAACTAGCCGGGGAGCTGTTTTTT
d_call: NA; clone_size: few; v_call: TRBV7-2; j_call: TRBJ1-2; cdr3_aa: CASSRDRTYGYTF; cdr3_nt: TGTGCCAGCAGCCGCGACAGAACCTATGGCTACACCTTC
d_call: NA; clone_size: NA; v_call: TRBV9; j_call: TRBJ2-5; cdr3_aa: CASAGGGYRETQYF; cdr3_nt: TGTGCCAGCGCCGGAGGGGGCTATAGGGAGACCCAGTACTTC
d_call: NA; clone_size: NA; v_call: TRBV3-1; j_call: TRBJ2-7; cdr3_aa: CASIGPSEQYF; cdr3_nt: TGTGCCAGCATAGGGCCCAGCGAGCAGTACTTC
d_call: TRBD1; clone_size: few; v_call: TRBV4-1; j_call: TRBJ1-5; cdr3_aa: CASSPAGTGRRRSNQPQHF; cdr3_nt: TGCGCCAGCAGCCCAGCCGGGACAGGGAGACGAAGGAGCAATCAGCCCCAGCATTTT
d_call: TRBD2; clone_size: NA; v_call: TRBV20-1; j_call: TRBJ2-4; cdr3_aa: CSSSLGLAGIGEQYF; cdr3_nt: TGCAGTTCATCACTTGGGCTAGCGGGAATAGGGGAGCAGTACTTC
d_call: NA; clone_size: NA; v_call: TRBV18; j_call: TRBJ2-5; cdr3_aa: CASSPKDKETQYF; cdr3_nt: TGTGCCAGCTCACCAAAGGATAAAGAGACCCAGTACTTC
d_call: NA; clone_size: few; v_call: TRBV20-1; j_call: TRBJ2-6; cdr3_aa: CSARVGQGRVSGANVLTF; cdr3_nt: TGCAGTGCTAGAGTGGGGCAGGGTAGGGTCTCTGGGGCCAACGTCCTGACTTTC
d_call: TRBD1; clone_size: NA; v_call: TRBV4-1; j_call: TRBJ1-2; cdr3_aa: CASSQEDREGYGYTF; cdr3_nt: TGCGCCAGCAGCCAGGAAGACAGGGAAGGCTATGGCTACACCTTC
d_call: TRBD1; clone_size: NA; v_call: TRBV5-1; j_call: TRBJ2-7; cdr3_aa: CASSLSQGAPYEQYF; cdr3_nt: TGCGCCAGCAGCTTGTCGCAGGGGGCCCCCTACGAGCAGTACTTC
d_call: NA; clone_size: NA; v_call: TRBV5-1; j_call: TRBJ2-5; cdr3_aa: CASSLRGTYQETQYF; cdr3_nt: TGCGCCAGCAGCTTGCGGGGGACGTACCAAGAGACCCAGTACTTC
d_call: NA; clone_size: NA; v_call: TRBV20-1; j_call: TRBJ2-7; cdr3_aa: CSARSSYEQYF; cdr3_nt: TGCAGTGCTAGGTCATCCTACGAGCAGTACTTC
d_call: TRBD1; clone_size: NA; v_call: TRBV28; j_call: TRBJ2-7; cdr3_aa: CASSLMAGGLGYEQYF; cdr3_nt: TGTGCCAGCAGTTTAATGGCAGGGGGTTTAGGCTACGAGCAGTACTTC
d_call: NA; clone_size: few; v_call: TRBV12-3/TRBV12-4; j_call: TRBJ2-7; cdr3_aa: CASSRRHTYEQYF; cdr3_nt: TGTGCCAGCAGTCGCCGGCATACCTACGAGCAGTACTTC
d_call: NA; clone_size: NA; v_call: TRBV2; j_call: TRBJ1-2; cdr3_aa: CASSARQPLNYGYTF; cdr3_nt: TGTGCCAGCAGTGCTCGGCAGCCCTTGAACTATGGCTACACCTTC
d_call: NA; clone_size: few; v_call: TRBV7-2; j_call: TRBJ1-2; cdr3_aa: CASSPDRSNSYGYTF; cdr3_nt: TGTGCCAGCAGCCCTGACAGATCGAATAGCTATGGCTACACCTTC
d_call: TRBD1; clone_size: many; v_call: TRBV5-4; j_call: TRBJ1-2; cdr3_aa: CASSSADRGQGYGYTF; cdr3_nt: TGTGCCAGCAGCTCGGCTGACAGGGGGCAGGGCTATGGCTACACCTTC
d_call: TRBD2; clone_size: NA; v_call: TRBV7-6; j_call: TRBJ2-5; cdr3_aa: CASSLVIPAGAQETQYF; cdr3_nt: TGTGCCAGCAGCTTAGTGATCCCAGCGGGGGCCCAAGAGACCCAGTACTTC
d_call: NA; clone_size: NA; v_call: TRBV5-5; j_call: TRBJ1-6; cdr3_aa: CASSFSGGDSPLHF; cdr3_nt: TGTGCCAGCAGCTTCTCCGGGGGCGATTCACCCCTCCACTTT
d_call: NA; clone_size: NA; v_call: TRBV27; j_call: TRBJ2-3; cdr3_aa: CASSPLDSSDTQYF; cdr3_nt: TGTGCCAGCAGTCCCCTCGACAGCTCAGATACGCAGTATTTT
d_call: TRBD1; clone_size: NA; v_call: TRBV11-1; j_call: TRBJ2-1; cdr3_aa: CASSLHTGGTYNEQFF; cdr3_nt: TGTGCCAGCAGCTTGCACACAGGGGGGACCTACAATGAGCAGTTCTTC
d_call: TRBD1; clone_size: NA; v_call: TRBV5-1; j_call: TRBJ1-1; cdr3_aa: CASSLATTGGTWTEAFF; cdr3_nt: TGCGCCAGCAGCTTGGCCACGACAGGGGGTACCTGGACTGAAGCTTTCTTT
d_call: NA; clone_size: NA; v_call: TRBV5-1; j_call: TRBJ2-1; cdr3_aa: CASSWGPGNEQFF; cdr3_nt: TGCGCCAGCAGCTGGGGGCCGGGCAATGAGCAGTTCTTC
d_call: NA; clone_size: few; v_call: TRBV7-9; j_call: TRBJ2-1; cdr3_aa: CASSRIPGPRQQFF; cdr3_nt: TGTGCCAGCAGCCGGATTCCGGGCCCACGGCAGCAGTTCTTC
d_call: TRBD2; clone_size: NA; v_call: TRBV5-1; j_call: TRBJ2-5; cdr3_aa: CASSRTSMETQYF; cdr3_nt: TGCGCCAGCAGCCGGACTAGTATGGAGACCCAGTACTTC
d_call: NA; clone_size: few; v_call: TRBV20-1; j_call: TRBJ2-7; cdr3_aa: CSAPQNGQSYEQYF; cdr3_nt: TGCAGTGCTCCCCAAAATGGACAATCCTACGAGCAGTACTTC
d_call: NA; clone_size: many; v_call: TRBV5-1; j_call: TRBJ2-7; cdr3_aa: CASSLGGSRTYEQYF; cdr3_nt: TGCGCCAGCAGCTTGGGAGGGTCGAGAACCTACGAGCAGTACTTC
d_call: TRBD1; clone_size: few; v_call: TRBV7-6; j_call: TRBJ2-3; cdr3_aa: CASSLSRGPDTQYF; cdr3_nt: TGTGCCAGCAGCTTAAGTAGGGGGCCAGATACGCAGTATTTT
d_call: NA; clone_size: few; v_call: TRBV4-1; j_call: TRBJ2-5; cdr3_aa: CASSAHSETQYF; cdr3_nt: TGCGCCAGCAGCGCACACTCAGAGACCCAGTACTTC